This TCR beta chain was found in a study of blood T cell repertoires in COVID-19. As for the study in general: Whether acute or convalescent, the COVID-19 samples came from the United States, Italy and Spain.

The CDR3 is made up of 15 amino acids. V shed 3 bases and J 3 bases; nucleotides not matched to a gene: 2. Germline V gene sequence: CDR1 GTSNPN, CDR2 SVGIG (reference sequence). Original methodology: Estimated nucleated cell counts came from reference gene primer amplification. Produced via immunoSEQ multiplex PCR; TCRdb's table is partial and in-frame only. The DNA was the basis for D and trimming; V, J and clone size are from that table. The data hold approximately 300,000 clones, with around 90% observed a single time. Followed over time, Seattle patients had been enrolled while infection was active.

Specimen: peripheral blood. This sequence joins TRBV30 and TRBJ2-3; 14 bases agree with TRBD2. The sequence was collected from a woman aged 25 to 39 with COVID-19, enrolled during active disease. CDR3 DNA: TGTGCCTGGAGGGGACTAGCGGGAGTGACAGATACGCAGTATTTT. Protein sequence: CAWRGLAGVTDTQYF.